Shown below are 13 T cell receptor beta chains from a single sample sequenced in a study of cytomegalovirus exposure and HLA in healthy donors. Primers included in the PCR were 60 Vbeta and 13 Jbeta primers. The table came from immunoSEQ multiplex PCR; TCRdb's copy has only in-frame clones and leaves some out. This sample yields 210,000 or so clones, of which approximately 83% are seen a single time; 0.71% belongs to the top ten. The sequenced material came from PBMCs. These receptors came from a boy aged 2 to 10 in good health and CMV-seronegative.

This clone was seen more than once but under ten times. The chain combines TRBV5-1 with TRBJ2-1, with TRBD2 matching 9 bases. With 4 bases clipped from V and 7 bases from J, the junction kept 15 bases outside the gene matches. The CDR3 sequence is 17 residues long. Germline CDR1 SGHRS, CDR2 YFSETQ. Written as DNA, the CDR3 is TGCGCCAGCAGCCAGGAAGGTAGCGGGAGTCCGGGAAATGAGCAGTTCTTC. This codes for CASSQEGSGSPGNEQFF.

The rearrangement uses TRBV4-1 and TRBJ2-7; maybe TRBD2 (6 bases). Trimming took 3 bases from V and 6 from J, leaving 9 bases between them. The length of the CDR3 is 12 residues. Germline CDR1 is MGHRA and CDR2 is YSYEKL. The CDR3 sequence: CASSHPGGEQYF. Here the CDR3 DNA reads TGCGCCAGCAGCCATCCCGGGGGCGAGCAGTACTTC.

There are a few counts of this clone. The rearrangement links TRBV4-1 to TRBJ2-2; TRBD2 matches 11 bases. Germline V gene sequence: CDR1 MGHRA, CDR2 YSYEKL. The CDR3 is 15 residues long. With 4 bases clipped from V and 5 bases from J, the junction kept 3 bases outside the gene matches. The CDR3 bases are TGCGCCAGCAGCCCTATAGCGGGGGGGACCGGGGAGCTGTTTTTT. It translates to CASSPIAGGTGELFF.

V usage is TRBV11-2 and J usage is TRBJ2-3, with 7 bases that match TRBD2. V was pared by 5 bases and J by 4 bases, with 12 bases of the junction left unmatched. The CDR3 contains 16 residues. The germline CDR1 and CDR2 sequences are SGHAT and FQNNGV. The DNA of the CDR3 is TGTGCCAGCAGCCCCTACCGGGACTATTTCCCAGATACGCAGTATTTT. Translating it yields CASSPYRDYFPDTQYF.

The J gene is TRBJ2-3, the V gene TRBV12-5; perhaps TRBD2 as D (5 bases). The germline gives CDR1 LGHNT, CDR2 FRNRAP. The CDR3 is made up of 14 amino acids. With 6 bases removed from V and 6 bases from J, the gap between germline ends came to 16 bases. The chain's CDR3 is CASGSGIPRDTQYF. The CDR3 DNA reads TGTGCTAGTGGCTCGGGGATACCCCGGGATACGCAGTATTTT. Full variable domain (remainder filled in from reference TRBV12-5 and TRBJ2-3): DARVTQTPRHKVTEMGQEVTMRCQPILGHNTVFWYRQTMMQGLELLAYFRNRAPLDDSGMPKDRFSAEMPDATLATLKIQPSEPRDSAVYFCASGSGIPRDTQYFGPGTRLTVL.

CDR3: CASSLAESSYNEQFF. CDR3 in DNA: TGTGCCAGCTCCCTAGCGGAAAGCTCCTACAATGAGCAGTTCTTC. The chain combines TRBV18 with TRBJ2-1; 7 positions agree with TRBD2. Germline V lookup: CDR1 KGHSH, CDR2 LQKENI. CDR3 size: 15 residues. V trimming: 6 bases; J trimming: 0 bases; junction bases outside the gene matches: 5.

V usage is TRBV7-8 and J usage is TRBJ2-5, with TRBD2 matching 9 bases. CDR1 SGHVS and CDR2 FQNEAQ come from the germline V gene. Trimming cost V 0 bases and J 5 bases; bases outside gene matches: 10. The CDR3 consists of 17 residues. The CDR3 region is CASSLALRGGLWETQYF. The CDR3 bases are TGTGCCAGCAGCTTAGCGTTGCGGGGGGGCTTGTGGGAGACCCAGTACTTC.

Details on this clone: Other DNA sequences in the same sample also yield this CDR3. The chain employs TRBV27 and TRBJ1-2, with D perhaps TRBD1 (5 bases). The CDR3 runs to 13 residues. The germline CDR1 and CDR2 sequences are MNHEY and SMNVEV (reference sequence). V dropped 2 bases and J dropped 2 bases, with 6 bases sitting between them. CDR3 in amino acids: CASSLGQNYGYTF. CDR3 in DNA: TGTGCCAGCAGTTTAGGACAAAACTATGGCTACACCTTC.

The CDR3 DNA follows: TGCGCCAGCAGCTTCAGAGCGGGAAATGAGCAGTTCTTC. Its translation is CASSFRAGNEQFF. The chain links TRBV4-1 to TRBJ2-1; 7 bases are a match to TRBD2. This CDR3 has 13 amino acids. Unmatched junction bases numbered 5, after V lost 5 bases and J lost 7 bases. Per germline, CDR1 MGHRA and CDR2 YSYEKL.

V and J are TRBV30 and TRBJ2-1, with 7 bases matching TRBD2. From germline, CDR1 is GTSNPN and CDR2 SVGIG (reference sequence). With V trimmed by 0 bases and J by 0 bases, 5 bases remained unmatched. This CDR3 has 16 residues. The CDR3 protein is CAWSVLGGSSYNEQFF. Written as DNA, the CDR3 is TGTGCCTGGAGTGTATTGGGCGGGAGCTCCTACAATGAGCAGTTCTTC.

This clone has more than one count but fewer than ten. This rearrangement joins TRBV5-1 to TRBJ1-1; D possibly corresponds to TRBD1 (5 bases). V was pared by 4 bases and J by 5 bases, with 9 bases between. The CDR3 length is 12 residues. Germline V gives CDR1 SGHRS, CDR2 YFSETQ. Written as DNA, the CDR3 is TGCGCCAGCAGCGGTCCAGGGACTGAAGCTTTCTTT. It translates to CASSGPGTEAFF.

The chain uses TRBV28 and TRBJ2-5, with no clear D. V was cut by 4 bases and J by 0 bases, with 12 bases left in between. The CDR3 spans 15 residues. Germline CDR1 reads MDHEN; CDR2 reads SYDVKM. In nucleotides, the CDR3 is TGTGCCAGCAGTTCCTCCTACTTGTACCAAGAGACCCAGTACTTC. Protein product: CASSSSYLYQETQYF.

The chain carries TRBV10-3 and TRBJ2-1, with TRBD1 matching over 7 bases. The length of the CDR3 is 13 residues. Germline CDR1 is ENHRY and CDR2 is SYGVKD. V was pared by 10 bases and J by 1 base, with 4 bases of the junction left unmatched. The CDR3 nucleotides are TGTGCCACCTTACAGGGGTCCTACAATGAGCAGTTCTTC. Translating it yields CATLQGSYNEQFF.